This T cell receptor (beta chain) is from a study of beta chain features in type 1 diabetes. Study-wide findings and caveats: The cDNA sequencing approach could over-represent high-TCR-expressing cells.

Germline CDR1 is MDHEN and CDR2 is SYDVKM. This CDR3 comprises 12 residues. The V gene lost 3 bases and the J gene lost 2 bases, with 4 bases spanning the gap. Remarks on this clone: Antigen specificity is unknown. The sample has other DNA sequences that encode this CDR3 too.

Naive, central memory, regulatory and stem cell-like memory cells within the CD4+ compartment were sorted using CD45RO/CCR7/CD25/CD127/CD95/CD27. Every bit of the isolated RNA underwent reverse transcription, so sequencing read expressed TCRB transcripts. Only in-frame clones appear in the TCRdb table, and some are missing; sequencing was by immunoSEQ multiplex PCR. The sample has 810,000 or so clones, roughly 16% seen once; the top ten hold around 0.02%. This sequence was found in a woman younger than 30 in good health. This sequence joins TRBV28 and TRBJ2-5, with D hard to call. The sequenced sample consisted of naive CD4+ T cells from blood. The CDR3 reads CASSLPQETQYF. CDR3 DNA sequence: TGTGCCAGCAGTTTGCCGCAAGAGACCCAGTACTTC. Looking up the rest from reference TRBV28 and TRBJ2-5 gives the full variable domain: DVKVTQSSRYLVKRTGEKVFLECVQDMDHENMFWYRQDPGLGLRLIYFSYDVKMKEKGDIPEGYSVSREKKERFSLILESASTNQTSMYLCASSLPQETQYFGPGTRLLVL.